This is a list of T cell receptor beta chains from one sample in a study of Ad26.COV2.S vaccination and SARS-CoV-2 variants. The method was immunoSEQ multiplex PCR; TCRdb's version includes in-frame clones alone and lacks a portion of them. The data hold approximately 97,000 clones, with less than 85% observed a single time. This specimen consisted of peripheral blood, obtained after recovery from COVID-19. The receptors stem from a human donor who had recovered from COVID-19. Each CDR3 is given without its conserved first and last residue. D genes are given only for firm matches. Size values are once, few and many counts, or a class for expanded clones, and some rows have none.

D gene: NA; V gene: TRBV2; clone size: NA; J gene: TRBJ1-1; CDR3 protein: ASSPPDTKNTEAF
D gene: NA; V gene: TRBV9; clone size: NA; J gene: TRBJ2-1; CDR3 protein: ASSVREGSYNEQF
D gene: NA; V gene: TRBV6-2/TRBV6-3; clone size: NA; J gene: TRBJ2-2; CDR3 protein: ASSYAGRVNGELF
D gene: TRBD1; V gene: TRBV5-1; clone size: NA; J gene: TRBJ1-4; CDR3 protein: ASSSRDRGEDEKLF
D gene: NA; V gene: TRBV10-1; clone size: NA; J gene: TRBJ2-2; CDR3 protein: ASSDPSTGELF
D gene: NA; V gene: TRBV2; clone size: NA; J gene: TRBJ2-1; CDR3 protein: ASHPGSNNEQF
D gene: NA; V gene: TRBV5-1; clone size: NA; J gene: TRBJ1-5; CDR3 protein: ASSPSINQPQH
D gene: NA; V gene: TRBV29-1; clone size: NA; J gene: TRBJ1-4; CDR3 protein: SVEGTDKKLF
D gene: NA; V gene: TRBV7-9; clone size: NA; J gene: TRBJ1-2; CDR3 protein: ASSLGGYT
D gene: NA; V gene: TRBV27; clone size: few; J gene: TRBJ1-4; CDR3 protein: ASSRRSATNEKLF
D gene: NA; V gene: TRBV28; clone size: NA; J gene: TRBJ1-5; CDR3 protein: ASSLGDMPQH
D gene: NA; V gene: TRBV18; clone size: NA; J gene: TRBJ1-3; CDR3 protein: ASSPAYKGGGSNTIY
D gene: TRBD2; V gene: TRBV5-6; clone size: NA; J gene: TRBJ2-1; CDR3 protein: ASSLEVGGYNEQF
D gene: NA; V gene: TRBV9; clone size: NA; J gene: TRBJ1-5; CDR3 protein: ASSLEGDLRSNQPQH
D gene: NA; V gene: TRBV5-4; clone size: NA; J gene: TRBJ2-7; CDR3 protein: ASSSEAAPFYEQY
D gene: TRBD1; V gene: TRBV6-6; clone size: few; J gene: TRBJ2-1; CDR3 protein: ASSYATGTASNEQF
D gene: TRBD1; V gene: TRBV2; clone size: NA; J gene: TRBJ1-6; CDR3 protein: ASSADRGLLYNSPLH
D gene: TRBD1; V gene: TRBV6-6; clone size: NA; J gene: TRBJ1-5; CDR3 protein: ASSLGTEQPQH
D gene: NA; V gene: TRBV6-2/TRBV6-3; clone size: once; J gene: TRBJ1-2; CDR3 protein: ASSPAWGYT
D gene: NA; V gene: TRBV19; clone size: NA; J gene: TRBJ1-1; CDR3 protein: ASSIWTNKDTEAF
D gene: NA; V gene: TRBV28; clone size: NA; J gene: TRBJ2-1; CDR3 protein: ASRTPRGVGYNEQF
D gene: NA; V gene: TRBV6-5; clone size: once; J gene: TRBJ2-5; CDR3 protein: ASRGTVETQY
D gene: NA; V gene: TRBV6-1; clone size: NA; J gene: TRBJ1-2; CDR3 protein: ASSEETFYGYT
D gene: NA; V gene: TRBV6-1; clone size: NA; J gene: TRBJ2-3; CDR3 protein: ASSEPDTQY
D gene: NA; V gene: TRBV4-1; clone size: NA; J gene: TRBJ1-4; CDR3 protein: ASSQAGGSANEKLF
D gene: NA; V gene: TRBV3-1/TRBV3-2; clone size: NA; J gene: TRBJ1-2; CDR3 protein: ASSQVPIRPNYGYT